The clone carrying this T cell receptor (beta chain) was recorded at least ten times. CDR1 is WSHSY and CDR2 is SAAADI in the germline V gene. V was clipped by 0 bases and J by 0 bases, with 14 bases between them. The CDR3 spans 17 residues. Method: immunoSEQ multiplex PCR; TCRdb's copy keeps in-frame clones and lacks some. The data show some 500,000 clones, roughly 85% seen once. The data stem from a study of shared clonotypes between healthy human individuals. Overall study context: The donor group consisted of two women and three men, aged 18 to 49.

This receptor was taken from a woman in her 40s in good health. Some clones in this sample may be carry-over from other donors' samples. The rearrangement uses TRBV10-2 and TRBJ1-1; D is possibly TRBD1 (5 bases). Sequences were obtained from PBMCs. The CDR3 nucleotides are TGCGCCAGCAGTGAGTCCGTTTGGGGCACTTTGAACACTGAAGCTTTCTTT. It codes for CASSESVWGTLNTEAFF.